This T cell receptor (beta chain) was identified during a study of blood T cell repertoires in COVID-19 (dated by TCRdb to about 2020). Regarding the study in general: Collaborator samples came from the United States, Italy and Spain and covered acute and convalescent phases of COVID-19. The samples were drawn from the first 160 participants of the ongoing ImmuneRACE study and from under 1,500 subjects provided by 6 global collaborators. HLA class I and class II types, where available, came from metadata supplied by the sample provider rather than from assay-based typing. A de-identified subject ID, COVID-19 status, age in years and sex were almost always included in the sample metadata. The repertoires were released in a freely available public database intended as a resource for research on the immune response to SARS-CoV-2. The material from the prospective study consisted of cDNA or gDNA derived from T cells, B-cell-depleted T cells, or PBMCs. The dataset comprised deeply sampled blood TCRbeta repertoires from subjects exposed to, actively infected with, or recovered from COVID-19. Summary of the overall study and its limitations: Clinical and demographic metadata were provided uncurated, with the amount varying by source and participant.

CDR3 length: 15 amino acids, cysteine to phenylalanine. Only the CDR3 DNA stays, 45 bases, in frame from base 1. Trimming at the junction amounts to 3 bases on V and 7 bases on J, and the germline ends lie 18 bases apart. In the germline V gene (reference sequence), CDR1 corresponds to SGHAT and CDR2 to FQDESV. As to this clone: Its antigen specificity is not known. Base quality data are lacking; no much larger clone is found one base away.

The collaborating institutions used their own protocols to collect whole blood in K2EDTA tubes. For TCRbeta analysis, collaborator samples were shipped as frozen whole blood, as isolated PBMCs, or as DNA extracted from either sample type. The immunoSEQ Assay, a bias-controlled multiplex PCR, was used to amplify TCRbeta CDR3 regions from genomic DNA. Per the source publication's procedure: Nucleated cell counts per sample were estimated from amplification of reference gene primers within the assay. To quantify the absolute abundance of each unique TCRbeta CDR3 rearrangement, sequence reads were collapsed and filtered. For each sample, productive Simpson clonality was calculated as the square root of Simpson's diversity index across productive rearrangements. The table was pulled from immuneACCESS by TCRdb, which kept in-frame rearrangements only. Such tables lose some clones; where checked, under half of the loss comes from unresolved V genes, and the rest has no known cause. Clone size and V and J calls were adopted from that table, with D and trimming inferred from the DNA. Within this sample are under 300,000 clones, with over 80% of them counted one time only. 5.5% of the sample lies in the top ten.

The chain was built from TRBV11-1 and TRBJ1-2, with no confident D gene call. The sample comprised peripheral blood. The sequence was collected from a human donor in a cohort sampled during active COVID-19. The nucleotide sequence reads as follows: TGTGCCAGCAGCTTCGACGGGTCTCGGAGAAGTGGCTACACCTTC. Its protein is CASSFDGSRRSGYTF.